Presented here are 16 T cell receptor beta chains from one specimen sequenced in a study of shared clonotypes between healthy human individuals. Here immunoSEQ multiplex PCR was the method, and the copy in TCRdb shows in-frame clones only, minus some. The table shows roughly 1,600,000 clones, with around 98.5% occurring only once. The sample consisted of naive CD4+ T cells sorted from blood. Specified subset: CD45RA+ positively selected. The receptor source for this set is a man between 25 and 39 years old in good health.

The rearrangement uses TRBV18 and TRBJ1-4; D gene uncertain. Germline V gene data show CDR1 as KGHSH and CDR2 as LQKENI. Deletions cut 5 bases from V and 7 bases from J, with 14 bases between. The CDR3 totals 14 residues. CDR3 in amino acids: CASSLYTQSEKLFF. CDR3 in DNA: TGTGCCAGCTCATTATACACGCAGTCTGAAAAACTGTTTTTT.

The CDR3 DNA sequence: TGTGCCAGCGCGAAGGGGGAGGGCCCCCACGAGCAGTACTTC. It is translated as CASAKGEGPHEQYF. The chain uses TRBV9 and TRBJ2-7, with D perhaps matching TRBD2 (7 bases). This CDR3 is built from 14 residues. The germline CDR1 and CDR2 sequences are SGDLS and YYNGEE. Trimming removed 7 bases from V and 5 bases from J, with 19 bases in between.

This rearrangement joins TRBV5-1 to TRBJ2-7; D is ambiguous. Germline V gene sequence: CDR1 SGHRS, CDR2 YFSETQ. The germline V and J ends were trimmed by 4 bases and 9 bases, with 17 bases remaining between them. This CDR3 comprises 13 residues. CDR3 region: CASSPVGDRVQYF. CDR3 in DNA: TGCGCCAGCAGCCCCGTTGGCGACCGGGTGCAGTACTTC.

CDR3 sequence: CASTKRDSTDTQYF. As DNA, the CDR3 is TGCGCCAGCACAAAGCGGGACAGCACAGATACGCAGTATTTT. The J gene is TRBJ2-3, the V gene TRBV5-1; 7 bases align to TRBD2. The V segment lost 6 bases and the J segment 0 bases; nucleotides outside the gene matches: 4. This CDR3 comprises 14 residues. Per germline, CDR1 SGHRS and CDR2 YFSETQ.

The chain uses TRBV14 and TRBJ2-2; no reliable D call. The CDR3 is made up of 14 amino acids. CDR1 is SGHDN, CDR2 FVKESK, per germline. V was shortened by 6 bases and J by 4 bases, with 12 bases between the two germline ends. CDR3 amino acids: CASSPRIGTGELFF. CDR3 nucleotide sequence: TGTGCCAGCAGTCCTAGGATCGGCACCGGGGAGCTGTTTTTT. Complete variable domain (other parts from reference TRBV14 and TRBJ2-2): EAGVTQFPSHSVIEKGQTVTLRCDPISGHDNLYWYRRVMGKEIKFLLHFVKESKQDESGMPNNRFLAERTGGTYSTLKVQPAELEDSGVYFCASSPRIGTGELFFGEGSRLTVL.

The rearrangement uses TRBV14 and TRBJ2-1, with D maybe TRBD2 (6 bases). Germline-derived CDR1 and CDR2 are SGHDN and FVKESK. The ends were cut back, 4 bases at V and 4 bases at J, with 17 bases in the middle. The CDR3 spans 16 residues. The CDR3 region is CASSPKPGLEYNEQFF. The DNA of the CDR3 is TGTGCCAGCAGCCCAAAGCCGGGACTCGAATACAATGAGCAGTTCTTC.

V gene TRBV27 combines with J gene TRBJ2-5; 10 bases match TRBD2. J gave up 6 bases and V 10 bases, and 11 bases lay outside the gene matches. The CDR3 covers 14 residues. Germline V gene sequence: CDR1 MNHEY, CDR2 SMNVEV (reference sequence). The DNA for the CDR3 is TGTGCCACCCGCGCAGCGGGAGGGCTGCAGACCCAGTACTTC. This codes for CATRAAGGLQTQYF.

The chain combines TRBV29-1 with TRBJ2-7; 10 bases match TRBD2. V dropped 7 bases and J dropped 6; count of bases not matched to a gene: 9. Germline CDR1 reads SQVTM; CDR2 reads ANQGSEA. This CDR3 is built from 13 residues. The CDR3 DNA reads TGCAGCGGCGGGACTAGCGTGGGCCTCGAGCAGTACTTC. It yields the protein CSGGTSVGLEQYF.

Points on this clone: One junction end disagrees with the germline gene, perhaps due to a read error. The chain links TRBV7-7 to TRBJ2-2; 8 bases match TRBD1. CDR1 SSHAT and CDR2 FNYEAQ come from the germline V gene (reference sequence). The length of the CDR3 is 15 residues. CDR3 amino acids: CASRPGQGGTGELFF. CDR3 DNA: TGTGCTAGCAGACCAGGACAGGGAGGCACCGGGGAGCTGTTTTTT.

This chain links TRBV5-6 with TRBJ2-7, with 10 bases identical to TRBD1. CDR1 is SGHDT, CDR2 YYEEEE, per germline. V lost 4 bases and J lost 7; bases outside the gene matches: 11. The CDR3 has 15 residues. The CDR3 loop is CASSLPGTGVGEQYF. The CDR3 region has the DNA TGTGCCAGCAGCCTGCCCGGGACAGGGGTAGGTGAGCAGTACTTC.

The chain employs TRBV7-6 and TRBJ2-7, with D possibly TRBD2 on 5 matching bases. CDR3 length equals 14 residues. Germline-derived CDR1 and CDR2 are SGHVS and FNYEAQ. V lost 5 bases and J lost 2, with 13 bases in between. CDR3 loop: CASSPAAGAYEQYF. The CDR3 bases are TGTGCCAGCAGCCCGGCGGCCGGGGCCTACGAGCAGTACTTC.

This sequence joins TRBV7-9 and TRBJ2-7, with D hard to call. This CDR3 comprises 14 residues. CDR1 is SEHNR and CDR2 is FQNEAQ in the germline V gene (reference sequence). V was shortened by 0 bases and J by 2 bases, with 8 bases between the two germline ends. The CDR3 region has the DNA TGTGCCAGCAGCTTAGCTGGGAATACCTACGAGCAGTACTTC. It is translated as CASSLAGNTYEQYF.

The chain is built from TRBV7-9 and TRBJ1-2; 12 nucleotides match TRBD1. The germline CDR1 and CDR2 sequences are SEHNR and FQNEAQ (reference sequence). The CDR3 totals 19 residues. The V gene end was trimmed by 2 bases and the J gene end by 6 bases; junction bases not matched to a gene: 16. CDR3 region: CASSLTRLAGQGALHGYTF. CDR3 DNA: TGTGCCAGCAGCTTAACTAGATTAGCGGGACAGGGGGCGCTTCATGGCTACACCTTC.

The gene calls are TRBV15 and TRBJ2-4; TRBD1 agrees at 7 bases. V lost 1 base, J lost 5 bases, and 5 bases stayed unmatched. The CDR3 consists of 15 residues. CDR1 and CDR2 (germline): LNHNV, YYDKDF (reference sequence). CDR3 residues: CATSRGGTEENIQYF. DNA of the CDR3: TGTGCCACCAGCAGAGGTGGGACAGAAGAAAACATTCAGTACTTC.

The chain employs TRBV28 and TRBJ1-2; no clear D. This CDR3 spans 14 amino acids. The germline V gene has CDR1 MDHEN and CDR2 SYDVKM. V dropped 3 bases and J dropped 6 bases, with 14 bases sitting between them. CDR3 DNA: TGTGCCAGCAGTTTCAGTCGGGGTGAACATGGCTACACCTTC. This gives the protein CASSFSRGEHGYTF.

The CDR3 sequence: CASRSPGRGYEQYF. For the CDR3, the DNA is TGTGCCAGCAGATCCCCAGGGAGAGGGTACGAGCAGTACTTC. This chain connects TRBV27 to TRBJ2-7, with D possibly called TRBD1 or TRBD2 (5 bases each). CDR3 length: 14 amino acids. V was trimmed by 6 bases and J by 4 bases, leaving 16 bases between them. From germline, CDR1 is MNHEY and CDR2 SMNVEV (reference sequence).